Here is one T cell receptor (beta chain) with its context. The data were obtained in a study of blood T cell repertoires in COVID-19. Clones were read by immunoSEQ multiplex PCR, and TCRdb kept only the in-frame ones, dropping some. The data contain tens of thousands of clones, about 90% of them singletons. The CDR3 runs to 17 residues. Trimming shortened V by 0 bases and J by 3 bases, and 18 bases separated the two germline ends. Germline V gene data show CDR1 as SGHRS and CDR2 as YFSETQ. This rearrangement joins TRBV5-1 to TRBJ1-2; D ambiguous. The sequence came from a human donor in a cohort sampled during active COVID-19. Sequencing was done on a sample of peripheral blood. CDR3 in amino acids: CASSLDGSAFSDYGYTF. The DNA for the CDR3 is TGCGCCAGCAGCTTGGATGGTAGTGCCTTCTCTGACTATGGCTACACCTTC.